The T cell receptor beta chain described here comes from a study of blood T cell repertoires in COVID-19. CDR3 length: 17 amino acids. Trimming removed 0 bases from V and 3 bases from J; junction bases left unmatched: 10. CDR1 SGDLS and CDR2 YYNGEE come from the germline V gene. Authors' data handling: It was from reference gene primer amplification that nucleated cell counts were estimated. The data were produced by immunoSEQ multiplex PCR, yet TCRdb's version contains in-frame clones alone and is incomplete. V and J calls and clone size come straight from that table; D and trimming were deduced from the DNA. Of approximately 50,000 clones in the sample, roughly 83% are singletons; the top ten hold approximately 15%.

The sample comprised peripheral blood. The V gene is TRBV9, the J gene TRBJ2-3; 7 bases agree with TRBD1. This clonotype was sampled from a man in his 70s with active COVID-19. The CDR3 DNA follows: TGTGCCAGCAGCGTAGAGGCTTGGGACAGCCCTACAGATACGCAGTATTTT. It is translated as CASSVEAWDSPTDTQYF.